This T cell receptor (beta chain) derives from a study of T cell changes during pregnancy in multiple sclerosis. Assay used: immunoSEQ multiplex PCR; TCRdb lists only in-frame clones, some missing. Of over 45,000 clones detected, roughly nine tenths appear once; the ten largest clones hold 2.2%. Germline CDR1 is SGHDT and CDR2 is YYEEEE. The V end lost 6 bases, the J end lost 2 bases, and 16 bases lay between the germline ends. The length of the CDR3 is 15 residues. The chain couples TRBV5-6 to TRBJ2-3, with D possibly TRBD2 on 6 matching bases. This TCR was sampled from a female donor in good health, enrolled as a control in a pregnancy study. Source: peripheral blood, taken in the first trimester of pregnancy. CDR3 region: CASTPPTRDTDTQYF. CDR3 nucleotide sequence: TGTGCCAGCACCCCCCCGACTAGGGACACAGATACGCAGTATTTT.